These T cell receptor beta chains were read from a single sample in a study of OX40 agonist ivuxolimab in advanced cancers. Method: immunoSEQ multiplex PCR; TCRdb's copy keeps in-frame clones and lacks some. Among 70,000 to 85,000 clones listed, 84% were seen once. Specimen: CD4+ or CD8+ T cells sorted from blood, collected in a trial of the OX40 agonist ivuxolimab. Every receptor here comes from an adult with an advanced solid tumor such as melanoma, head and neck, liver or kidney cancer. The CDR3 runs from the conserved cysteine through the conserved F or W. Each record gives: D gene, J gene, V gene, clone size, CDR3 protein, CDR3 DNA. A D gene is named only where the DNA matches it firmly. Clone size is not always given. Where it is, it says once, few, many or a class for expanded clones.

D gene: NA
J gene: TRBJ1-5
V gene: TRBV4-3
clone size: NA
CDR3 protein: CASSQGRVSDQPQHF
CDR3 DNA: TGCGCCAGCAGCCAAGGTAGGGTCAGTGATCAGCCCCAGCATTTT

D gene: NA
J gene: TRBJ2-3
V gene: TRBV28
clone size: NA
CDR3 protein: CASSRTDTQYF
CDR3 DNA: TGTGCCAGCAGCCGCACAGATACGCAGTATTTT

D gene: TRBD1
J gene: TRBJ1-2
V gene: TRBV5-1
clone size: few
CDR3 protein: CASSLVGTGAGYTF
CDR3 DNA: TGCGCCAGCAGCTTGGTCGGGACAGGGGCTGGCTACACCTTC

D gene: NA
J gene: TRBJ2-7
V gene: TRBV19
clone size: NA
CDR3 protein: CASSIQSSSYEQYF
CDR3 DNA: TGTGCCAGTAGTATACAGTCTTCATCCTACGAGCAGTACTTC

D gene: TRBD2
J gene: TRBJ2-2
V gene: TRBV4-1
clone size: few
CDR3 protein: CASSQVNMGLDTGELFF
CDR3 DNA: TGCGCCAGCAGCCAAGTTAATATGGGACTAGATACCGGGGAGCTGTTTTTT

D gene: TRBD1
J gene: TRBJ1-3
V gene: TRBV6-8
clone size: NA
CDR3 protein: CASSGDRVRNTIYF
CDR3 DNA: TGTGCCAGCAGTGGGGACAGGGTACGGAACACCATATATTTT

D gene: NA
J gene: TRBJ2-3
V gene: TRBV1
clone size: once
CDR3 protein: CTSSLDGSGSTDTQYF
CDR3 DNA: TGCACCAGCAGCCTCGATGGCAGCGGAAGCACAGATACGCAGTATTTT

D gene: TRBD1
J gene: TRBJ1-5
V gene: TRBV4-1
clone size: NA
CDR3 protein: CASSPQGAGYSNQPQHF
CDR3 DNA: TGCGCCAGCAGTCCGCAGGGGGCCGGCTATAGCAATCAGCCCCAGCATTTT

D gene: TRBD2
J gene: TRBJ2-6
V gene: TRBV4-2
clone size: NA
CDR3 protein: CASSSGSSGANVLTF
CDR3 DNA: TGTGCCAGCAGTAGCGGGAGCTCTGGGGCCAACGTCCTGACTTTC

D gene: TRBD1
J gene: TRBJ1-5
V gene: TRBV6-1
clone size: NA
CDR3 protein: CASSVQGVQPQHF
CDR3 DNA: TGTGCCAGCAGTGTACAGGGGGTTCAGCCCCAGCATTTT

D gene: NA
J gene: TRBJ2-3
V gene: TRBV19
clone size: NA
CDR3 protein: CASSTHPRQMGDTQYF
CDR3 DNA: TGTGCCAGTAGTACCCACCCGCGGCAGATGGGAGATACGCAGTATTTT

D gene: NA
J gene: TRBJ2-1
V gene: TRBV5-1
clone size: NA
CDR3 protein: CASSQGNRAPAERSEQFF
CDR3 DNA: TGCGCCAGCAGCCAGGGGAACAGGGCGCCCGCCGAGCGGAGTGAGCAGTTCTTC

D gene: NA
J gene: TRBJ2-2
V gene: TRBV7-9
clone size: NA
CDR3 protein: CASSLARTTGELFF
CDR3 DNA: TGTGCCAGCAGCTTAGCGCGGACCACCGGGGAGCTGTTTTTT

D gene: TRBD1
J gene: TRBJ1-2
V gene: TRBV28
clone size: NA
CDR3 protein: CASRAPGQSNGYTF
CDR3 DNA: TGTGCCAGCAGGGCCCCGGGACAGAGTAATGGCTACACCTTC

D gene: NA
J gene: TRBJ2-7
V gene: TRBV7-2
clone size: NA
CDR3 protein: CASSLITSKVYEQYF
CDR3 DNA: TGTGCCAGCAGCCTAATTACTAGCAAGGTCTACGAGCAGTACTTC

D gene: NA
J gene: TRBJ2-1
V gene: TRBV28
clone size: NA
CDR3 protein: CASSPWTADEQFF
CDR3 DNA: TGTGCCAGCAGTCCATGGACAGCGGATGAGCAGTTCTTC

D gene: TRBD1
J gene: TRBJ2-2
V gene: TRBV6-1
clone size: NA
CDR3 protein: CASSWGQGLTGELFF
CDR3 DNA: TGTGCCAGCAGTTGGGGACAGGGTCTTACCGGGGAGCTGTTTTTT

D gene: TRBD1
J gene: TRBJ1-5
V gene: TRBV6-1
clone size: NA
CDR3 protein: CASRYGGQRGQPQHF
CDR3 DNA: TGTGCCAGCCGCTATGGGGGACAGAGGGGACAGCCCCAGCATTTT

D gene: NA
J gene: TRBJ2-3
V gene: TRBV19
clone size: NA
CDR3 protein: CASSISLDPTDTQYF
CDR3 DNA: TGTGCCAGTAGTATTTCCCTGGACCCAACAGATACGCAGTATTTT

D gene: NA
J gene: TRBJ2-2
V gene: TRBV9
clone size: NA
CDR3 protein: CASSVEGRGAGELFF
CDR3 DNA: TGTGCCAGCAGCGTAGAAGGCAGGGGAGCGGGGGAGCTGTTTTTT

D gene: NA
J gene: TRBJ1-2
V gene: TRBV10-2
clone size: once
CDR3 protein: CATQSPPFGNYGYTF
CDR3 DNA: TGCGCCACCCAATCCCCCCCGTTCGGTAACTATGGCTACACCTTC

D gene: NA
J gene: TRBJ1-1
V gene: TRBV6-5
clone size: NA
CDR3 protein: CASSRGRNRNTEAFF
CDR3 DNA: TGTGCCAGCAGTAGGGGACGAAATAGGAACACTGAAGCTTTCTTT

D gene: NA
J gene: TRBJ1-4
V gene: TRBV28
clone size: NA
CDR3 protein: CASGRGAGANEKLFF
CDR3 DNA: TGTGCCAGTGGAAGGGGGGCCGGGGCTAATGAAAAACTGTTTTTT

D gene: NA
J gene: TRBJ2-1
V gene: TRBV6-5
clone size: NA
CDR3 protein: CASSYSISPGYEQFF
CDR3 DNA: TGTGCCAGCAGTTACTCGATCTCCCCCGGGTACGAGCAGTTCTTC

D gene: NA
J gene: TRBJ2-1
V gene: TRBV2
clone size: NA
CDR3 protein: CASSVGGSAYEQFF
CDR3 DNA: TGTGCCAGCAGTGTTGGGGGGAGTGCGTATGAGCAGTTCTTC

D gene: TRBD2
J gene: TRBJ2-1
V gene: TRBV7-2
clone size: NA
CDR3 protein: CASSLDSGRHNEQFF
CDR3 DNA: TGTGCCAGCAGCTTAGATAGCGGGAGACACAATGAGCAGTTCTTC

D gene: NA
J gene: TRBJ2-7
V gene: TRBV5-1
clone size: NA
CDR3 protein: CASSRFGGPDEQYF
CDR3 DNA: TGCGCCAGCAGCAGGTTCGGGGGCCCGGACGAGCAGTACTTC

D gene: TRBD1
J gene: TRBJ1-1
V gene: TRBV27
clone size: NA
CDR3 protein: CASSSQGKDTEAFF
CDR3 DNA: TGTGCCAGCAGTTCACAGGGGAAAGACACTGAAGCTTTCTTT

D gene: TRBD1
J gene: TRBJ1-5
V gene: TRBV5-6
clone size: NA
CDR3 protein: CASSPDRGRHQPQHF
CDR3 DNA: TGTGCCAGCAGCCCGGACAGGGGGCGGCATCAGCCCCAGCATTTT

D gene: NA
J gene: TRBJ1-3
V gene: TRBV4-3
clone size: NA
CDR3 protein: CASSQDKSSGNTIYF
CDR3 DNA: TGCGCCAGCAGCCAAGACAAGAGCTCTGGAAACACCATATATTTT

D gene: TRBD2
J gene: TRBJ2-3
V gene: TRBV5-1
clone size: NA
CDR3 protein: CASSVLDGRTDTQYF
CDR3 DNA: TGCGCCAGCAGCGTATTGGACGGGAGGACAGATACGCAGTATTTT

D gene: NA
J gene: TRBJ2-3
V gene: TRBV5-1
clone size: few
CDR3 protein: CASSLQGSGTDTQYF
CDR3 DNA: TGCGCCAGCAGCTTACAGGGATCGGGCACAGATACGCAGTATTTT

D gene: NA
J gene: TRBJ2-7
V gene: TRBV6-6
clone size: NA
CDR3 protein: CASEDLAKGSYEQYF
CDR3 DNA: TGTGCCAGCGAGGACCTGGCGAAAGGGTCCTACGAGCAGTACTTC

D gene: NA
J gene: TRBJ2-3
V gene: TRBV5-1
clone size: NA
CDR3 protein: CASSSRGSAGTDTQYF
CDR3 DNA: TGCGCCAGCAGCTCAAGAGGTTCTGCGGGCACAGATACGCAGTATTTT

D gene: NA
J gene: TRBJ1-3
V gene: TRBV10-3
clone size: NA
CDR3 protein: CAIRQDSGNTIYF
CDR3 DNA: TGTGCCATCAGGCAGGACTCTGGAAACACCATATATTTT

D gene: NA
J gene: TRBJ2-7
V gene: TRBV7-2
clone size: NA
CDR3 protein: CASSLQDGYEQYF
CDR3 DNA: TGTGCCAGCAGCCTTCAGGACGGCTACGAGCAGTACTTC

D gene: NA
J gene: TRBJ2-3
V gene: TRBV28
clone size: once
CDR3 protein: CASSPQAGSTDTQYF
CDR3 DNA: TGTGCCAGCAGCCCTCAGGCCGGAAGCACAGATACGCAGTATTTT

D gene: NA
J gene: TRBJ1-5
V gene: TRBV18
clone size: NA
CDR3 protein: CASTRGPNQPQHF
CDR3 DNA: TGTGCCAGCACCAGGGGACCCAATCAGCCCCAGCATTTT

D gene: NA
J gene: TRBJ1-3
V gene: TRBV5-5
clone size: NA
CDR3 protein: CASSLVRVSGNTIYF
CDR3 DNA: TGTGCCAGCAGCTTGGTAAGGGTCTCTGGAAACACCATATATTTT

D gene: NA
J gene: TRBJ2-7
V gene: TRBV29-1
clone size: NA
CDR3 protein: CSVESSGTTSEQYF
CDR3 DNA: TGCAGCGTTGAAAGTTCAGGGACCACCTCCGAGCAGTACTTC